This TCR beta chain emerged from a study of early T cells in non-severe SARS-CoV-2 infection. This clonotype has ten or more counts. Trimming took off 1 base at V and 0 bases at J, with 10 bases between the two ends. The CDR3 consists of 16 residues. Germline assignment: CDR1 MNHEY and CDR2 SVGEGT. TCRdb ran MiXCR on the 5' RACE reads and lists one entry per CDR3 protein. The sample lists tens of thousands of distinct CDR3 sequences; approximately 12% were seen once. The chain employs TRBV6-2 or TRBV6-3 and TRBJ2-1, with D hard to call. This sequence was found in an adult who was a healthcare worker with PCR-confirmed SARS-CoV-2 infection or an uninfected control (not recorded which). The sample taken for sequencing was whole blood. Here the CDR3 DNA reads TGTGCCAGCAGTTACTACAGATTGAGCTCCTACAATGAGCAGTTCTTC. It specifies CASSYYRLSSYNEQFF.